The subject of this entry is one T cell receptor beta chain. A single count supports this clone. Its antigen is still unknown. Base qualities are not at hand, and no much larger clone is one base apart. Library generation was performed with the immunoSEQ multiplex PCR assay. Rearranged TCR beta chain sequences were amplified with the hsTCRB Kit following the manufacturer's protocol. Sequencing of TCRB libraries was carried out on an Illumina MiSeq. The source study handled its data this way. Demultiplexing, trimming and gene mapping were performed with the kit vendor's proprietary platform. TCRdb limited this immuneACCESS table to in-frame rearrangements with V and J called. A share of clones is missing; checked studies link under half to unresolved V genes, and the rest is unexplained. V and J calls and clone size are given by that table; D and trimming were obtained from the DNA. A total of tens of thousands of clones appear in this sample, 80% to 90% of them only once. The ten biggest clones cover 5% to 7% of the sample.

These data originate in a study of a mutant IDH1 vaccine in newly diagnosed glioma (dated by TCRdb to about 2021). For the wider study: Vaccination was initiated 4-6 weeks after radiotherapy alone, or concurrently with temozolomide cycles in the chemotherapy-containing groups. Of the approximately 35 treated patients, around 60% were male and about 40% were female, and the mean age was approximately 39 years. Prior to enrollment, patients had been given standard therapy consisting of radiotherapy alone, temozolomide alone, or radiochemotherapy with temozolomide, with the combination given to most patients. The week-35 safety follow-up took place at visit V12, and the week-47 end of study took place at visit V13. Peripheral blood was drawn at six visits: V03 (baseline), V05, V07, V10, V12 and V13. Longitudinal TCRB deep sequencing was done for some 26 treated patients, wherever samples were available for exploratory analyses. Summary of the overall study and its limitations: Selection of PBMC samples for TCRB deep sequencing was based on availability. No apparent relationship was observed between pseudoprogression and alterations in the top peripheral T cell clonotypes detected by TCRB sequencing. Immune responses induced by the vaccine were seen in around 94% of patients across multiple MHC alleles. The authors noted that analyses of patient blood samples could not be reproduced because of sample limitations.

Trimming removed 1 base from V and 11 bases from J, leaving 18 bases between the germline ends. According to the germline V gene (reference sequence), CDR1 reads GTSNPN and CDR2 reads SVGIG. The CDR3, cysteine through phenylalanine, is 13 amino acids long. Only the CDR3 region is kept as DNA, spanning 39 bases read in frame from base 1. In the paper's terms, the time point label means: week 35, safety follow-up. Each vaccine dose was 300 ug of a 20-mer mutant IDH1 peptide in Montanide, given subcutaneously with topical imiquimod. Across visits V03 through V10, patients got a total of eight vaccinations, given in weeks 1, 3, 5, 7, 11, 15, 19 and 23. Donors had newly diagnosed WHO grade 3 or 4 IDH1-mutant astrocytomas with loss of nuclear ATRX. The samples were drawn from NOA16, a multicentre, single-arm, open-label phase I trial in Germany that tested a mutant IDH1 peptide vaccine in humans for the first time. The DNeasy Blood and Tissue Kit was used to extract genomic DNA from EDTA blood for TCRB sequencing.

The receptor's source is a man aged 35-49 years with glioma. The source was PBMCs, collected from a glioma patient whose treatment included an IDH1 peptide vaccine. The chain is assembled from TRBV30 and TRBJ2-7, with the D assignment possibly TRBD1 or TRBD2, given 5 matching bases for each. The DNA reads TGTGCCTGGAGTGCCCCGGGACGCCTTCGGGAGTACTTC. The resulting protein is CAWSAPGRLREYF.